These 21 T cell receptor beta chains came from one sample sequenced in a study of cytomegalovirus exposure and HLA in healthy donors. The primer mix had 60 Vbeta and 13 Jbeta primers. Generated by immunoSEQ multiplex PCR, the TCRdb table keeps only in-frame clones and is missing some. The repertoire consists of about 120,000 clones, with 55% to 75% occurring once and the leading ten covering 1.6%. The material sequenced was PBMCs. The receptors were gathered from a young man in good health and CMV-seropositive.

This rearrangement joins TRBV2 to TRBJ1-2; maybe TRBD1 (6 bases). Per the germline V gene, CDR1 is SNHLY and CDR2 is FYNNEI. The germline V and J ends were trimmed by 5 bases and 3 bases, with 16 bases remaining between them. The CDR3 totals 15 residues. CDR3 loop: CASSLQGGFDYGYTF. As DNA, the CDR3 is TGTGCCAGCAGTCTACAGGGCGGATTCGACTATGGCTACACCTTC.

The chain joins TRBV11-3 to TRBJ2-3, with 10 positions matching TRBD2. The CDR3 has 15 amino acids. Looked up from germline, CDR1 is SGHNT and CDR2 is YENEEA. V shed 6 bases and J 4 bases; nucleotides not matched to a gene: 7. CDR3 sequence: CASSISSGSADTQYF. CDR3 nucleotide sequence: TGTGCCAGCAGTATCTCTAGCGGGAGTGCAGATACGCAGTATTTT.

The rearrangement links TRBV6-1 to TRBJ2-7, with 7 nucleotides matching TRBD1. CDR1 and CDR2 from the germline V gene are MNHNS and SASEGT. The trim removed 2 bases at V and 3 bases at J, leaving 4 bases unmatched. CDR3 size: 14 residues. CDR3 residues: CASSERDRVYEQYF. In DNA form, the CDR3 reads TGTGCCAGCAGTGAACGAGACAGGGTCTACGAGCAGTACTTC.

The V gene is TRBV20-1, the J gene TRBJ2-2, with no clear D. There are 11 residues in the CDR3. The germline V gene has CDR1 DFQATT and CDR2 SNEGSKA (reference sequence). The germline V and J ends were trimmed by 5 bases and 5 bases, with 6 bases remaining between them. CDR3 region: CSAGQTGELFF. The CDR3 region has the DNA TGCAGTGCTGGCCAGACCGGGGAGCTGTTTTTT.

The chain combines TRBV6-5 with TRBJ2-5; 7 nucleotides align to TRBD2. This CDR3 is 14 amino acids long. From germline, CDR1 is MNHEY and CDR2 SVGAGI. With 4 bases clipped from V and 1 base from J, the junction kept 3 bases outside the gene matches. This CDR3 is CASSSLAVQETQYF. The CDR3 DNA reads as TGTGCCAGCAGTTCTCTAGCGGTCCAAGAGACCCAGTACTTC.

This clone turned up a few times. The rearrangement uses TRBV11-2 and TRBJ1-2; TRBD1 aligns across 9 bases. Germline trimming cut 5 bases from V and 8 bases from J; bases unmatched to any gene: 6. The germline gives CDR1 SGHAT, CDR2 FQNNGV. The CDR3 extends over 13 amino acids. CDR3 sequence reads: CASSRQGVFGYTF. DNA for the CDR3: TGTGCCAGCAGCCGACAGGGGGTCTTCGGCTACACCTTC. Drawing the rest from reference TRBV11-2 and TRBJ1-2, the complete variable domain is EAGVAQSPRYKIIEKRQSVAFWCNPISGHATLYWYQQILGQGPKLLIQFQNNGVVDDSQLPKDRFSAERLKGVDSTLKIQPAKLEDSAVYLCASSRQGVFGYTFGSGTRLTVV.

V gene TRBV19 combines with J gene TRBJ2-7; TRBD1 might be the D (5 bases). The CDR3 is 16 amino acids. V was pared by 4 bases and J by 1 base, with 17 bases between. CDR1 is LNHDA, CDR2 SQIVND, per germline (reference sequence). The CDR3 protein is CASSRQGADPSYEQYF. CDR3 in DNA: TGTGCCAGTAGTAGGCAAGGGGCAGATCCTTCCTACGAGCAGTACTTC. Using reference TRBV19 and TRBJ2-7 for the parts outside the CDR3, the full variable domain is DGGITQSPKYLFRKEGQNVTLSCEQNLNHDAMYWYRQDPGQGLRLIYYSQIVNDFQKGDIAEGYSVSREKKESFPLTVTSAQKNPTAFYLCASSRQGADPSYEQYFGPGTRLTVT.

The chain links TRBV9 to TRBJ2-2; possible D gene TRBD1, 7 bases. In germline, CDR1 is SGDLS, CDR2 YYNGEE. This CDR3 is 17 amino acids long. The ends were cut back, 2 bases at V and 6 bases at J, with 20 bases in the middle. CDR3 in amino acids: CASSVILSSDRAGELFF. The CDR3 DNA reads as TGTGCCAGCAGCGTCATCCTTTCTAGCGACAGGGCCGGGGAGCTGTTTTTT.

V is TRBV29-1 and J is TRBJ1-2; maybe TRBD1 (6 bases). Germline V gene sequence: CDR1 SQVTM, CDR2 ANQGSEA. V was pared by 4 bases and J by 2 bases, with 8 bases between. The CDR3 has 12 residues. This chain's CDR3 is CSVVDRNYGYTF. As DNA, the CDR3 is TGCAGCGTTGTCGACAGGAACTATGGCTACACCTTC.

CDR3 sequence (DNA): TGTGCCAGCAGCTTCGGAGGAATTGAAAAACTGTTTTTT. Encoded protein: CASSFGGIEKLFF. This chain links TRBV5-4 with TRBJ1-4; D uncertain. Germline V lookup: CDR1 SGHNT, CDR2 YYREEE (reference sequence). Trimming cost V 2 bases and J 7 bases, with 9 bases left between them. This CDR3 has 13 amino acids.

V usage is TRBV7-2 and J usage is TRBJ2-7, with D hard to call. CDR1 and CDR2 from the germline V gene are SGHTA and FQGNSA. The CDR3 contains 15 residues. Between the trimmed V and J ends, which lost 3 bases and 2 bases, there was a span of 14 bases. CDR3 sequence: CASSFSSGSTYEQYF. The CDR3 DNA sequence: TGTGCCAGCAGCTTCTCCTCCGGGTCAACCTACGAGCAGTACTTC.

The chain combines TRBV6-5 with TRBJ2-1, with TRBD2 identical over 10 bases. This CDR3 region has 15 residues. Trimming cost V 8 bases and J 0 bases; bases outside gene matches: 4. Per the germline V gene, CDR1 is MNHEY and CDR2 is SVGAGI. Here the CDR3 DNA reads TGTGCCAGCGGTCTAGCGGGAGACTCCTACAATGAGCAGTTCTTC. As protein: CASGLAGDSYNEQFF.

The CDR3 protein is CASSVVGLAGAGELFF. The CDR3, as DNA: TGTGCCAGCAGCGTAGTGGGACTAGCGGGAGCCGGGGAGCTGTTTTTT. The chain recombines TRBV9 with TRBJ2-2; 14 nucleotides align to TRBD2. Germline V gene lookup returns CDR1 SGDLS and CDR2 YYNGEE. Unmatched junction bases numbered 1, after V lost 0 bases and J lost 6 bases. The CDR3 loop spans 16 amino acids.

This clone was seen more than once but under ten times. The chain links TRBV6-5 to TRBJ2-7; the match to TRBD2 covers 7 bases. The CDR3 has 16 residues. The V gene end was trimmed by 0 bases and the J gene end by 6 bases; junction bases not matched to a gene: 11. Germline V gene data show CDR1 as MNHEY and CDR2 as SVGAGI. CDR3 bases: TGTGCCAGCAGTTACTCATGGGCGGGGGTCAGTACCGAGCAGTACTTC. Its protein product is CASSYSWAGVSTEQYF.

In its sample, this clone was seen a few times. The chain uses TRBV30 and TRBJ1-2, with 7 bases fitting TRBD1. CDR1 GTSNPN and CDR2 SVGIG come from the germline V gene (reference sequence). V lost 5 bases and J lost 0; bases outside the gene matches: 0. CDR3 length: 12 amino acids. Here the CDR3 reads CAWGTANYGYTF. In DNA form, the CDR3 reads TGTGCCTGGGGGACAGCTAACTATGGCTACACCTTC. Complete variable domain (other parts from reference TRBV30 and TRBJ1-2): SQTIHQWPATLVQPVGSPLSLECTVEGTSNPNLYWYRQAAGRGLQLLFYSVGIGQISSEVPQNLSASRPQDRQFILSSKKLLLSDSGFYLCAWGTANYGYTFGSGTRLTVV.

The chain employs TRBV14 and TRBJ1-2; D perhaps matches TRBD1 (6 bases). Germline-derived CDR1 and CDR2 are SGHDN and FVKESK. Trimming stripped 4 bases from V and 4 bases from J, with 10 bases between. The CDR3 has 13 residues. The CDR3 is CASSPGQTYGYTF. CDR3 coding DNA: TGTGCCAGCAGCCCAGGACAGACCTATGGCTACACCTTC.

The genes are TRBV5-4 and TRBJ2-5, with 8 bases matching TRBD1. This CDR3 is built from 14 residues. Germline V lookup: CDR1 SGHNT, CDR2 YYREEE (reference sequence). V lost 3 bases, J lost 4 bases, and 5 bases stayed unmatched. CDR3 amino acids: CASSSGQGRETQYF. Written as DNA, the CDR3 is TGTGCCAGCAGCTCCGGACAGGGTCGAGAGACCCAGTACTTC.

This sequence joins TRBV2 and TRBJ2-7; D not resolved. Trimming shortened V by 6 bases and J by 4 bases, and 10 bases separated the two germline ends. This CDR3 contains 12 residues. Germline V lookup: CDR1 SNHLY, CDR2 FYNNEI. The CDR3 reads CASSLVFYEQYF. The CDR3 nucleotides are TGTGCCAGCAGCCTTGTATTTTACGAGCAGTACTTC.

The J gene is TRBJ1-1, the V gene TRBV19; D perhaps matches TRBD1 (6 bases). Trimming left V 0 bases short and J 3 bases short, with 14 bases between. This CDR3 has 16 amino acids. Per the germline V gene, CDR1 is LNHDA and CDR2 is SQIVND (reference sequence). The CDR3 DNA reads as TGTGCCAGTAGTATAGACGGCCGAGGGGGTGACACTGAAGCTTTCTTT. Its protein product is CASSIDGRGGDTEAFF. The full variable domain, with the rest looked up from reference TRBV19 and TRBJ1-1, is DGGITQSPKYLFRKEGQNVTLSCEQNLNHDAMYWYRQDPGQGLRLIYYSQIVNDFQKGDIAEGYSVSREKKESFPLTVTSAQKNPTAFYLCASSIDGRGGDTEAFFGQGTRLTVV.

This clone came up a few times. The genes are TRBV5-4 and TRBJ1-1, with 8 positions matching TRBD1. Germline trimming cut 5 bases from V and 1 base from J; bases unmatched to any gene: 13. The CDR3 is made up of 17 amino acids. Germline V gene data show CDR1 as SGHNT and CDR2 as YYREEE (reference sequence). CDR3 in amino acids: CASSLRQGRVSNTEAFF. The CDR3 bases are TGTGCCAGCAGTTTAAGACAGGGGAGGGTATCGAACACTGAAGCTTTCTTT.

The chain is built from TRBV10-3 and TRBJ2-1; D may be TRBD2 (5 bases). Germline V gene lookup returns CDR1 ENHRY and CDR2 SYGVKD. V lost 4 bases and J 8 bases, leaving 9 bases between the germline ends. CDR3 length: 12 residues. CDR3 in DNA: TGTGCCATCAGTGTTAACGGGGATGAGCAGTTCTTC. Translation gives CAISVNGDEQFF.